A single sample gave rise to the 22 T cell receptor beta chains below, sequenced in a study of technical replicates of blood from a few donors. Measured with immunoSEQ multiplex PCR; TCRdb has only the in-frame clones, and not every one. The data contain fewer than 85,000 clones, 80% to 95% of them singletons. The specimen sequenced was T cells isolated from PBMCs. Receptor source: a human donor in good health.

The count of this clone is one. V is TRBV10-3 and J is TRBJ2-7; possible D gene TRBD2, 5 bases. The CDR3 length is 14 residues. V gave up 1 base and J gave up 5 bases, with 12 bases separating them. The V gene's germline CDR1 is ENHRY and CDR2 SYGVKD. The CDR3 sequence is CAISEYWERNEQYF. In nucleotides, the CDR3 is TGTGCCATCAGTGAGTATTGGGAGAGGAACGAGCAGTACTTC.

The J gene is TRBJ2-7, the V gene TRBV7-8; 12 bases agree with TRBD2. The CDR3 runs 16 residues. Trimming cost V 3 bases and J 1 base; bases outside gene matches: 4. CDR1 is SGHVS, CDR2 FQNEAQ, per germline. The DNA for the CDR3 is TGTGCCAGCAGCTTTTCCGGGACTAGCGGGTCCTACGAGCAGTACTTC. This translates into CASSFSGTSGSYEQYF.

CDR3 amino acids: CASGPGQGRDTQYF. The CDR3 nucleotides are TGTGCCAGCGGGCCGGGACAGGGGAGAGATACGCAGTATTTT. V gene TRBV27 combines with J gene TRBJ2-3, with 10 positions matching TRBD1. J gave up 5 bases and V 8 bases, and 7 bases lay outside the gene matches. There are 14 residues in the CDR3. The V gene's germline CDR1 is MNHEY and CDR2 SMNVEV (reference sequence).

This clone was counted between two and nine times. This chain links TRBV7-2 with TRBJ2-3, with D perhaps TRBD2 (5 bases). Germline CDR1 SGHTA, CDR2 FQGNSA. This CDR3 spans 17 amino acids. V gave up 6 bases and J gave up 0 bases, with 19 bases separating them. CDR3 sequence (DNA): TGTGCCAGCAGTTCCACCTGGACTGAGGCTAGCACAGATACGCAGTATTTT. Protein product: CASSSTWTEASTDTQYF. Looking up the rest from reference TRBV7-2 and TRBJ2-3 gives the full variable domain: GAGVSQSPSNKVTEKGKDVELRCDPISGHTALYWYRQSLGQGLEFLIYFQGNSAPDKSGLPSDRFSAERTGGSVSTLTIQRTQQEDSAVYLCASSSTWTEASTDTQYFGPGTRLTVL.

This rearrangement joins TRBV28 to TRBJ1-1; D gene ambiguous. V was trimmed by 3 bases and J by 0 bases, leaving 11 bases between them. Germline assignment: CDR1 MDHEN and CDR2 SYDVKM. The CDR3 has 15 amino acids. The CDR3 sequence is CASSLYSSLNTEAFF. CDR3 nucleotide sequence: TGTGCCAGCAGTTTGTATAGCTCCTTGAACACTGAAGCTTTCTTT.

This chain links TRBV18 with TRBJ2-7; TRBD2 aligns across 12 bases. The V gene's germline CDR1 is KGHSH and CDR2 LQKENI. This CDR3 contains 15 residues. V shed 0 bases, J shed 5 bases, and the junction held 2 bases outside the gene matches. CDR3: CASSPPTSGSHEQYF. DNA for the CDR3: TGTGCCAGCTCACCACCGACTAGCGGGAGCCACGAGCAGTACTTC.

This clone was seen a handful of times. The V and J genes are TRBV2 and TRBJ2-7, with 11 bases matching TRBD1. The CDR3 runs 13 residues. V was pared by 7 bases and J by 6 bases, with 5 bases of the junction left unmatched. The V gene's germline CDR1 is SNHLY and CDR2 FYNNEI. CDR3 in DNA: TGTGCCAGCACCTGGACAGGGGGCTTCGAGCAGTACTTC. This sequence encodes CASTWTGGFEQYF.

The rearrangement links TRBV2 to TRBJ2-3, with D tentatively TRBD2 (6 bases). Germline CDR1 reads SNHLY; CDR2 reads FYNNEI. Trimming took 7 bases from V and 2 from J, leaving 10 bases between them. The CDR3 runs 13 residues. The CDR3 loop reads CASIGRNTDTQYF. Here the CDR3 DNA reads TGTGCCAGCATCGGGAGAAACACAGATACGCAGTATTTT.

J is TRBJ2-7 and V is TRBV30; 7 bases match TRBD2. CDR1 is GTSNPN, CDR2 SVGIG, per germline (reference sequence). With V trimmed by 2 bases and J by 6 bases, 13 bases remained unmatched. The CDR3 is 15 residues long. CDR3 in DNA: TGTGCCTGGAGTTTTGTAGTGGGAGGGCTATCCGAGCAGTACTTC. Translation gives CAWSFVVGGLSEQYF.

The V call is TRBV6-1, the J call TRBJ1-2; TRBD1 matches at 8 bases. Germline V gene lookup returns CDR1 MNHNS and CDR2 SASEGT. The CDR3 is 13 amino acids. V gave up 5 bases and J gave up 7 bases; unmatched junction bases: 6. The CDR3 DNA sequence: TGTGCCAGCAGTTCGGACAGGGCGGGTGGCTACACCTTC. Its translation is CASSSDRAGGYTF.

The chain couples TRBV4-1 to TRBJ2-6, with a tentative D call TRBD2 (6 bases). CDR1 MGHRA and CDR2 YSYEKL come from the germline V gene. The V gene lost 8 bases and the J gene lost 3 bases, with 17 bases spanning the gap. The CDR3 has 16 residues. The chain's CDR3 is CASARGGFLGANVLTF. CDR3 DNA: TGCGCCAGCGCCAGAGGAGGGTTTCTTGGGGCCAACGTCCTGACTTTC.

The gene calls are TRBV2 and TRBJ1-4, with TRBD1 matching 7 bases. This CDR3 has 15 residues. CDR1 and CDR2 (germline): SNHLY, FYNNEI. J was trimmed by 3 bases and V by 3 bases; bases with no gene match: 4. The CDR3 loop reads CASSDLGQANEKLFF. Here the CDR3 DNA reads TGTGCCAGCAGTGACTTAGGACAGGCTAATGAAAAACTGTTTTTT.

J is TRBJ2-1 and V is TRBV6-5; perhaps TRBD2 as D (5 bases). V was clipped by 7 bases and J by 9 bases, with 16 bases between them. There are 13 residues in the CDR3. Germline lookup yields CDR1 MNHEY and CDR2 SVGAGI. The CDR3 reads CASNINRRSEQFF. In nucleotides, the CDR3 is TGTGCCAGCAACATCAATCGGAGGAGTGAGCAGTTCTTC.

The rearrangement joins TRBV7-3 to TRBJ2-2; TRBD2 is a possible D gene (5 bases). V dropped 4 bases and J dropped 3 bases, with 9 bases sitting between them. Germline V gives CDR1 SGHTA, CDR2 FQGTGA. The CDR3 runs to 14 residues. The CDR3 reads CASSSTRDTGELFF. CDR3 nucleotide sequence: TGTGCCAGCAGCTCCACGAGGGACACCGGGGAGCTGTTTTTT.

The rearrangement joins TRBV9 to TRBJ2-7; TRBD2 matches at 9 bases. The CDR3 is 15 residues long. J lost 5 bases, V lost 0 bases, and 6 bases had no gene match. The V gene's germline CDR1 is SGDLS and CDR2 YYNGEE. The CDR3 region has the DNA TGTGCCAGCAGCGTAGAGGCGGGAGGGCCCCACGAGCAGTACTTC. This codes for CASSVEAGGPHEQYF.

This clone was seen once. The gene calls are TRBV28 and TRBJ1-3, with 8 positions matching TRBD1. CDR3 length equals 15 residues. V lost 7 bases, J lost 4 bases, and 9 bases stayed unmatched. Germline lookup yields CDR1 MDHEN and CDR2 SYDVKM. CDR3 nucleotide sequence: TGTGCCAGCAATCCCCAGGGGGCTGAGGGAAACACCATATATTTT. Amino acid sequence: CASNPQGAEGNTIYF.

The chain links TRBV12-5 to TRBJ2-2; D may be TRBD1 (5 bases). This CDR3 has 13 residues. Deletions cut 3 bases from V and 3 bases from J, with 5 bases between. Germline CDR1 LGHNT, CDR2 FRNRAP. In DNA form, the CDR3 reads TGTGCTAGTGGTTTCAGGGACACCGGGGAGCTGTTTTTT. Translated, it gives CASGFRDTGELFF.

This chain connects TRBV7-2 to TRBJ2-1; D call uncertain. With 1 base removed from V and 8 bases from J, the gap between germline ends came to 21 bases. The germline V gene has CDR1 SGHTA and CDR2 FQGNSA. The CDR3 loop spans 17 amino acids. The CDR3 sequence is CASSLEASLVWVDEQFF. The CDR3 region has the DNA TGTGCCAGCAGCTTAGAAGCCAGTCTAGTCTGGGTAGATGAGCAGTTCTTC.

The table lists this clone with a count of one. The chain is built from TRBV6-5 and TRBJ2-5; possibly TRBD2 for D (6 bases). The length of the CDR3 is 15 residues. The germline V and J ends were trimmed by 6 bases and 3 bases, with 17 bases remaining between them. Germline lookup yields CDR1 MNHEY and CDR2 SVGAGI. CDR3: CASSPGGSLEETQYF. The CDR3 DNA reads TGTGCCAGCAGCCCCGGAGGGTCACTTGAAGAGACCCAGTACTTC.

The J gene is TRBJ2-1, the V gene TRBV5-4; D is undetermined. The CDR3 loop spans 12 amino acids. V lost 2 bases and J 6 bases, leaving 6 bases between the germline ends. From germline, CDR1 is SGHNT and CDR2 YYREEE (reference sequence). The CDR3 DNA follows: TGTGCCAGCAGCTTTAGTTTCAATGAGCAGTTCTTC. It is translated as CASSFSFNEQFF. Filled out from reference TRBV5-4 and TRBJ2-1, the complete variable domain reads ETGVTQSPTHLIKTRGQQVTLRCSSQSGHNTVSWYQQALGQGPQFIFQYYREEENGRGNFPPRFSGLQFPNYSSELNVNALELDDSALYLCASSFSFNEQFFGPGTRLTVL.

This chain uses TRBV19 with TRBJ2-1, with D possibly TRBD1 on 6 matching bases. The germline V gene encodes CDR1 LNHDA and CDR2 SQIVND (reference sequence). The CDR3 loop spans 15 amino acids. The V end lost 3 bases, the J end lost 5 bases, and 14 bases lay between the germline ends. In DNA, the CDR3 is TGTGCCAGTAGTATGGGTCAGGGGCTACACAATGAGCAGTTCTTC. This encodes CASSMGQGLHNEQFF.

This sequence joins TRBV4-1 and TRBJ2-7, with a tentative D call TRBD2 (6 bases). The germline V gene encodes CDR1 MGHRA and CDR2 YSYEKL. The CDR3 length is 15 residues. Trimming stripped 2 bases from V and 0 bases from J, with 11 bases between. The chain's CDR3 is CASSQTGTYSYEQYF. The CDR3 DNA reads TGCGCCAGCAGCCAAACCGGGACTTACTCCTACGAGCAGTACTTC.